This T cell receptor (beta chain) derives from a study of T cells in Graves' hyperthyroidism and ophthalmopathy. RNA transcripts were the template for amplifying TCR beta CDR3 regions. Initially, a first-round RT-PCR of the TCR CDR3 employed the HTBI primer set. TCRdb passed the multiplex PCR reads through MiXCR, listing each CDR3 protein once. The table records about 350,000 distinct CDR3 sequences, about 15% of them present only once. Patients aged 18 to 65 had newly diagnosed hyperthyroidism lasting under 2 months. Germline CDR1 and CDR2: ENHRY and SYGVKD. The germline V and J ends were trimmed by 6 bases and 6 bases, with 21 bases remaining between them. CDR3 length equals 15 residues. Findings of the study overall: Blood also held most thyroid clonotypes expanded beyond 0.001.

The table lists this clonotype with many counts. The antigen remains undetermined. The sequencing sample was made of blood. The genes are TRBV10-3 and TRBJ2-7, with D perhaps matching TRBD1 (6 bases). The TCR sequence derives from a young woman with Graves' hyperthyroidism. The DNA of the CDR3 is TGTGCCATCAGCTCTGGGACATTTTACCTAAGCGAGCAGTACTTC. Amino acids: CAISSGTFYLSEQYF.